These 22 T cell receptor beta chains were sequenced from one sample in a study of blood T cell repertoires in COVID-19. Data came from immunoSEQ multiplex PCR; TCRdb stores just in-frame clones and leaves some out. Among about 97,000 clones listed, more than 75% were seen once. Specimen: peripheral blood. The receptors originated from a human donor in a cohort sampled during active COVID-19.

V and J are TRBV27 and TRBJ2-1; D remains unclear. CDR3 length: 13 amino acids. Looked up from germline, CDR1 is MNHEY and CDR2 is SMNVEV (reference sequence). Trimming removed 4 bases from V and 7 bases from J, with 11 bases in between. The CDR3, as DNA: TGTGCCAGCAGTTCAGGTACTTGGAATGAGCAGTTCTTC. Translation: CASSSGTWNEQFF.

This clone was counted a few times. The chain joins TRBV5-6 to TRBJ1-4; 8 bases fit TRBD1. Germline V gene lookup returns CDR1 SGHDT and CDR2 YYEEEE. The CDR3 runs to 16 residues. After removal of 4 bases from V and 7 bases from J, the junction contained 12 bases not matched to a gene. The CDR3 sequence: CASSQARGRGSEKLFF. The CDR3 DNA sequence: TGTGCCAGCAGCCAAGCCAGGGGGCGGGGTAGTGAAAAACTGTTTTTT. The full variable domain, its missing parts supplied by reference TRBV5-6 and TRBJ1-4, is DAGVTQSPTHLIKTRGQQVTLRCSPKSGHDTVSWYQQALGQGPQFIFQYYEEEERQRGNFPDRFSGHQFPNYSSELNVNALLLGDSALYLCASSQARGRGSEKLFFGSGTQLSVL.

The J gene is TRBJ1-5, the V gene TRBV7-9; possible D gene TRBD1, 6 bases. Trimming cost V 4 bases and J 3 bases, with 16 bases left between them. The germline CDR1 and CDR2 sequences are SEHNR and FQNEAQ (reference sequence). The CDR3 contains 16 residues. CDR3 sequence reads: CASSSSGAVFNQPQHF. The CDR3 nucleotides are TGTGCCAGCAGCTCCTCAGGGGCCGTATTCAATCAGCCCCAGCATTTT.

The chain employs TRBV30 and TRBJ2-1; TRBD2 matches at 11 bases. The CDR3 covers 16 residues. V was pared by 4 bases and J by 7 bases, with 12 bases of the junction left unmatched. Germline CDR1 and CDR2: GTSNPN and SVGIG (reference sequence). The CDR3 sequence: CAWTLYVASGRNEQFF. CDR3 bases: TGTGCCTGGACCTTGTACGTCGCTAGCGGGAGGAATGAGCAGTTCTTC.

This rearrangement joins TRBV19 to TRBJ1-6; 7 bases are shared with TRBD1. The CDR3 spans 14 residues. With V trimmed by 6 bases and J by 8 bases, 7 bases remained unmatched. Germline-derived CDR1 and CDR2 are LNHDA and SQIVND (reference sequence). As DNA, the CDR3 is TGTGCCAGTAGCTTGACAGGGATATATTCACCCCTCCACTTT. Its protein is CASSLTGIYSPLHF.

CDR3 loop: CASSSRDGYEQYF. The CDR3 DNA reads TGTGCCAGCAGTTCTCGGGATGGCTACGAGCAGTACTTC. The V gene is TRBV12-3 or TRBV12-4, the J gene TRBJ2-7; a weak D match, TRBD2 (5 bases). Between the trimmed V and J ends, which lost 4 bases and 3 bases, there was a span of 10 bases. The length of the CDR3 is 13 residues.

The chain combines TRBV13 with TRBJ2-7, with TRBD1 matching over 9 bases. Germline V lookup: CDR1 PRHDT, CDR2 FYEKMQ (reference sequence). The trim removed 1 base at V and 4 bases at J, leaving 5 bases unmatched. The CDR3 totals 15 residues. CDR3 amino acids: CASSLDDRGAYEQYF. The CDR3, as DNA: TGTGCCAGCAGCTTAGATGACAGGGGGGCATACGAGCAGTACTTC.

The chain couples TRBV18 to TRBJ2-7; possible D gene TRBD1, 5 bases. V gave up 2 bases and J gave up 6 bases, with 17 bases separating them. This CDR3 has 15 residues. The germline V gene has CDR1 KGHSH and CDR2 LQKENI. The CDR3 DNA sequence: TGTGCCAGCTCACCAGCGACAGCAAGTACCTCCGAGCAGTACTTC. Encoded protein: CASSPATASTSEQYF. The full variable domain, with the rest looked up from reference TRBV18 and TRBJ2-7, is NAGVMQNPRHLVRRRGQEARLRCSPMKGHSHVYWYRQLPEEGLKFMVYLQKENIIDESGMPKERFSAEFPKEGPSILRIQQVVRGDSAAYFCASSPATASTSEQYFGPGTRLTVT.

As to this clone: This specimen includes other DNA sequences encoding the same CDR3. The chain carries TRBV9 and TRBJ2-1; a weak D match, TRBD1 (8 bases). The germline CDR1 and CDR2 sequences are SGDLS and YYNGEE. Trimming took 2 bases from V and 2 from J, leaving 17 bases between them. CDR3 size: 17 residues. The chain's CDR3 is CASSVQTGGGTYNEQFF. CDR3 coding DNA: TGTGCCAGCAGCGTTCAAACAGGGGGGGGGACCTACAATGAGCAGTTCTTC.

V is TRBV7-9 and J is TRBJ2-2; TRBD2 aligns across 12 bases. Germline loops: CDR1 SEHNR, CDR2 FQNEAQ (reference sequence). The CDR3 contains 18 residues. Losses at the gene ends were 1 base for V and 5 bases for J; bases not matched to a gene: 8. CDR3 nucleotide sequence: TGTGCCAGCAGCTTAGGGACTAGCGGGGTATTGAGGACCGGGGAGCTGTTTTTT. It is translated as CASSLGTSGVLRTGELFF.

The chain couples TRBV9 to TRBJ2-4, with TRBD2 matching over 11 bases. This CDR3 is built from 15 residues. Germline loops: CDR1 SGDLS, CDR2 YYNGEE. The ends lost 4 bases at V and 5 bases at J; junction bases unmatched: 5. CDR3 residues: CASSSRGLAENIQYF. The CDR3 nucleotides read TGTGCCAGCAGCTCGCGGGGACTAGCGGAAAACATTCAGTACTTC.

The chain joins TRBV24-1 to TRBJ2-3; TRBD2 agrees at 7 bases. Germline-derived CDR1 and CDR2 are KGHDR and SFDVKD. This CDR3 has 17 amino acids. The V gene end was trimmed by 4 bases and the J gene end by 2 bases; junction bases not matched to a gene: 11. As DNA, the CDR3 is TGTGCCACCAGTGACCCGCTTGGGGGGGGAAACACAGATACGCAGTATTTT. Its translation: CATSDPLGGGNTDTQYF.

The V call is TRBV19, the J call TRBJ1-2; D is perhaps TRBD1 (5 bases). Germline CDR1 reads LNHDA; CDR2 reads SQIVND (reference sequence). The CDR3 totals 16 residues. Trimming removed 0 bases from V and 0 bases from J, with 11 bases in between. The CDR3 DNA sequence: TGTGCCAGTAGTATAGACGAAACAGGAGCTAACTATGGCTACACCTTC. Its translation: CASSIDETGANYGYTF. Full variable domain (outside the CDR3, taken from reference TRBV19 and TRBJ1-2): DGGITQSPKYLFRKEGQNVTLSCEQNLNHDAMYWYRQDPGQGLRLIYYSQIVNDFQKGDIAEGYSVSREKKESFPLTVTSAQKNPTAFYLCASSIDETGANYGYTFGSGTRLTVV.

J is TRBJ2-1 and V is TRBV7-9; D may be TRBD2 (5 bases). CDR3 length: 17 amino acids. Trimming left V 5 bases short and J 6 bases short, with 23 bases between. CDR1 SEHNR and CDR2 FQNEAQ come from the germline V gene (reference sequence). CDR3 in amino acids: CASSPRAAGPVGNEQFF. CDR3 DNA sequence: TGTGCCAGCAGCCCTAGGGCCGCGGGTCCGGTGGGCAATGAGCAGTTCTTC. The full variable domain, in which reference TRBV7-9 and TRBJ2-1 provide the parts outside the CDR3, is DTGVSQNPRHKITKRGQNVTFRCDPISEHNRLYWYRQTLGQGPEFLTYFQNEAQLEKSRLLSDRFSAERPKGSFSTLEIQRTEQGDSAMYLCASSPRAAGPVGNEQFFGPGTRLTVL.

The chain is built from TRBV3-1 (or the pseudogene TRBV3-2) and TRBJ2-7, with 10 bases that match TRBD2. Trimming at V came to 6 bases and at J to 2 bases, leaving 7 bases not matched to a gene. This CDR3 is 15 amino acids long. Germline V gene lookup returns CDR1 LGHDT and CDR2 YNNKEL (reference sequence). CDR3 DNA: TGTGCCAGCAGTCACGCTGGACTAGCGGCCTACGAGCAGTACTTC. Translation: CASSHAGLAAYEQYF.

This clone has a single count. This CDR3 is CASSLGSSSYNEQFF. DNA for the CDR3: TGTGCCAGCAGTTTGGGCAGCTCATCCTACAATGAGCAGTTCTTC. The rearrangement uses TRBV27 and TRBJ2-1; the D is unclear. The V end was cut by 3 bases, the J end by 1 base, with 10 bases between. This CDR3 contains 15 residues. CDR1 MNHEY and CDR2 SMNVEV come from the germline V gene (reference sequence).

V and J are TRBV15 and TRBJ1-2; D gene unclear. The germline V gene has CDR1 LNHNV and CDR2 YYDKDF (reference sequence). This CDR3 spans 15 amino acids. With 1 base removed from V and 3 bases from J, the gap between germline ends came to 12 bases. In DNA form, the CDR3 reads TGTGCCACCAGCAGAGGTCAGGTCGGGGACTATGGCTACACCTTC. Amino acids: CATSRGQVGDYGYTF.

This clone has a single count. The chain has TRBV4-3 and TRBJ2-1, with 14 nucleotides matching TRBD2. The CDR3 covers 19 residues. Germline V CDR1 and CDR2: LGHNA, YSLEER. After removal of 1 base from V and 2 bases from J, the junction contained 7 bases not matched to a gene. CDR3 sequence reads: CASSQVAGTSGRAYNEQFF. As DNA, the CDR3 is TGCGCCAGCAGCCAAGTTGCCGGGACTAGCGGGAGAGCCTACAATGAGCAGTTCTTC.

V is TRBV7-2 and J is TRBJ2-5, with D possibly TRBD2 on 7 matching bases. V lost 5 bases and J 4 bases, leaving 17 bases between the germline ends. Germline loops: CDR1 SGHTA, CDR2 FQGNSA. The CDR3 totals 15 residues. As DNA, the CDR3 is TGTGCCAGCAGCCAAAGGGGGAGGGCACCAGAGACCCAGTACTTC. Its protein product is CASSQRGRAPETQYF.

The rearrangement joins TRBV18 to TRBJ1-4; possibly TRBD1 for D (6 bases). The germline V gene has CDR1 KGHSH and CDR2 LQKENI. V lost 5 bases and J 8 bases, leaving 18 bases between the germline ends. The CDR3 extends over 15 amino acids. The CDR3: CASSATSGVGEKLFF. The CDR3 bases are TGTGCCAGCTCAGCCACGTCAGGGGTAGGGGAAAAACTGTTTTTT.

The J gene is TRBJ2-5, the V gene TRBV4-3, with TRBD1 matching over 7 bases. After removal of 4 bases from V and 4 bases from J, the junction contained 6 bases not matched to a gene. The CDR3 loop spans 14 amino acids. CDR1 and CDR2 from the germline V gene are LGHNA and YSLEER. This CDR3 is CASSPGQVGETQYF. The CDR3 DNA is TGCGCCAGCAGCCCAGGACAGGTCGGAGAGACCCAGTACTTC.

The V gene is TRBV10-1, the J gene TRBJ2-1, with TRBD2 matching over 10 bases. The germline V gene encodes CDR1 WNHNN and CDR2 SYGVQD (reference sequence). J lost 12 bases, V lost 4 bases, and 9 bases had no gene match. The CDR3 contains 14 residues. The CDR3 sequence: CASSGTSGIGWQFF. CDR3 bases: TGCGCCAGCAGTGGGACTAGCGGCATAGGGTGGCAGTTCTTC.